This TCR beta chain was observed in a study of shared clonotypes between healthy human individuals. Across the whole study: Sampling drew on donors who were a couple of women and three men aged 18 to 49.

About this clone itself: The antigen remains unidentified.

Trimming left V 0 bases short and J 0 bases short, with 6 bases between. CDR1 and CDR2 (germline): LNHNV, YYDKDF (reference sequence). The CDR3 extends over 15 amino acids. Study findings and constraints: Clonotype sharing among donors likely depends on sequencing depth. A generally larger estimated richness was seen in naive subsets than in memory subsets.

The data were produced by immunoSEQ multiplex PCR, yet TCRdb's version contains in-frame clones alone and is incomplete. The sample lists around 180,000 clones; 90% to 95% were seen once. The clonotype was recovered from a woman aged 30 to 39 in good health. Sequenced material: naive CD4+ T cells sorted from blood. Subset indicated: CD45RA+ positively selected. The chain employs TRBV15 and TRBJ2-1, with D unresolved. The CDR3 nucleotides read TGTGCCACCAGCAGAGAGTACATCTCCTACAATGAGCAGTTCTTC. Its protein is CATSREYISYNEQFF.